The 13 T cell receptor beta chains below were found in one sample sequenced in a study of early T cells in non-severe SARS-CoV-2 infection. TCRdb re-called the 5' RACE reads with MiXCR, one entry per CDR3 protein. The data contain about 76,000 distinct CDR3 sequences, 10% to 12% of them singletons. The specimen was whole blood. These receptors originate from an adult who was a healthcare worker with PCR-confirmed SARS-CoV-2 infection or an uninfected control (not recorded which).

V and J are TRBV7-2 and TRBJ2-5, with 7 bases that match TRBD2. The CDR3 contains 16 residues. The ends lost 5 bases at V and 7 bases at J; junction bases unmatched: 16. CDR1 is SGHTA, CDR2 FQGNSA, per germline. The CDR3: CASSTNPPGGVGTQYF. In DNA, the CDR3 is TGTGCCAGCAGCACAAATCCGCCTGGGGGGGTAGGGACCCAGTACTTC. The whole variable domain, filled in from reference TRBV7-2 and TRBJ2-5, reads GAGVSQSPSNKVTEKGKDVELRCDPISGHTALYWYRQSLGQGLEFLIYFQGNSAPDKSGLPSDRFSAERTGGSVSTLTIQRTQQEDSAVYLCASSTNPPGGVGTQYFGPGTRLLVL.

This rearrangement joins TRBV3-1 to TRBJ1-2; 9 nucleotides match TRBD1. Per the germline V gene, CDR1 is LGHDT and CDR2 is YNNKEL (reference sequence). V trimming: 5 bases; J trimming: 6 bases; junction bases outside the gene matches: 7. This CDR3 spans 14 amino acids. As DNA, the CDR3 is TGTGCCAGCAGCTCCTTGGGACAGGGAGATGGCTACACCTTC. Protein product: CASSSLGQGDGYTF.

This clonotype has a handful of counts. The chain carries TRBV5-1 and TRBJ1-4, with 10 bases aligning to TRBD1. Losses at the gene ends were 6 bases for V and 2 bases for J; bases not matched to a gene: 4. The CDR3 runs to 15 residues. Germline V gene lookup returns CDR1 SGHRS and CDR2 YFSETQ. CDR3 protein: CASTRDRGTNEKLFF. The CDR3 DNA reads TGCGCCAGCACCCGGGACAGGGGCACTAATGAAAAACTGTTTTTT.

In this sample, this clonotype turned up a few times. V is TRBV2 and J is TRBJ1-2; D not resolved. The V end lost 4 bases, the J end lost 1 base, and 13 bases lay between the germline ends. This CDR3 comprises 15 residues. Germline-derived CDR1 and CDR2 are SNHLY and FYNNEI. The CDR3 spells CASSGGRTVNYGYTF. In DNA form, the CDR3 reads TGTGCCAGCAGTGGCGGCAGGACGGTTAACTATGGCTACACCTTC.

In its sample, this clonotype was seen a few times. V usage is TRBV20-1 and J usage is TRBJ1-1; the match to TRBD1 covers 9 bases. There are 15 residues in the CDR3. J was trimmed by 6 bases and V by 0 bases; bases with no gene match: 8. Looked up from germline, CDR1 is DFQATT and CDR2 is SNEGSKA (reference sequence). CDR3 in amino acids: CSARDAGQGTSEAFF. The CDR3 DNA sequence: TGCAGTGCTAGAGATGCGGGACAGGGAACGTCTGAAGCTTTCTTT.

This clonotype was counted at least ten times. V usage is TRBV5-1 and J usage is TRBJ1-4; a weak D match, TRBD1 (6 bases). The CDR3 runs 15 residues. Trimming pared 2 bases from V and 8 bases from J, leaving 16 bases between. Germline assignment: CDR1 SGHRS and CDR2 YFSETQ. The CDR3 spells CASSLDRYQSEKLFF. The CDR3 nucleotides read TGCGCCAGCAGCTTAGACAGGTACCAATCGGAAAAACTGTTTTTT.

This clonotype occurred many times. This chain uses TRBV5-1 with TRBJ1-6; TRBD1 matches 12 bases. The germline V gene has CDR1 SGHRS and CDR2 YFSETQ. The CDR3 is made up of 20 amino acids. Trimming cost V 1 base and J 5 bases; bases outside gene matches: 13. The CDR3 protein is CASSLSRWGQGASNNSPLHF. The CDR3 nucleotides are TGCGCCAGCAGCTTGTCCCGCTGGGGACAGGGGGCCTCGAATAATTCACCCCTCCACTTT.

There are many counts of this clonotype. The chain employs TRBV29-1 and TRBJ1-1; the D gene is possibly TRBD1 (6 bases). Trimming stripped 3 bases from V and 3 bases from J, with 14 bases between. This CDR3 spans 14 amino acids. CDR1 is SQVTM and CDR2 is ANQGSEA in the germline V gene. CDR3 protein: CSVDGRGKDTEAFF. In DNA, the CDR3 is TGCAGCGTTGACGGCAGGGGTAAAGACACTGAAGCTTTCTTT.

This clonotype was picked up many times. This chain uses TRBV24-1 with TRBJ2-1, with 12 bases identical to TRBD2. Germline loops: CDR1 KGHDR, CDR2 SFDVKD. The CDR3 runs 16 residues. Trimming at V came to 3 bases and at J to 8 bases, leaving 7 bases not matched to a gene. This CDR3 reads CATSDPSGGARDEQFF. The CDR3 DNA follows: TGTGCCACCAGTGATCCTAGCGGGGGGGCGCGTGATGAGCAGTTCTTC.

A few counts support this clonotype. The chain couples TRBV9 to TRBJ1-1; a possible D gene is TRBD1 (6 bases). CDR3 size: 12 residues. Trimming removed 3 bases from V and 3 bases from J, with 6 bases in between. In germline, CDR1 is SGDLS, CDR2 YYNGEE. DNA for the CDR3: TGTGCCAGCAGCGACAGGGACACTGAAGCTTTCTTT. Protein product: CASSDRDTEAFF.

This chain joins TRBV6-5 and TRBJ2-1; 9 nucleotides align to TRBD2. V dropped 5 bases and J dropped 0; count of bases not matched to a gene: 20. Germline CDR1 MNHEY, CDR2 SVGAGI. The CDR3 spans 21 residues. CDR3 in DNA: TGTGCCAGCAGTGCCCTCGCTGGGGCTAGCGGGGCCCCTACCTCCTACAATGAGCAGTTCTTC. Translating gives CASSALAGASGAPTSYNEQFF.

This clonotype was counted between two and nine times. The chain carries TRBV6-2 or TRBV6-3 and TRBJ2-1; 9 bases map to TRBD1. Germline lookup yields CDR1 MNHEY and CDR2 SVGEGT. Trimming removed 6 bases from V and 7 bases from J; junction bases left unmatched: 13. This CDR3 is built from 16 residues. The CDR3 DNA reads TGTGCCAGCAGCACAGTCCGGGACAGGGATAAGAATGAGCAGTTCTTC. It is translated as CASSTVRDRDKNEQFF.

This clonotype was recorded at least ten times. The chain joins TRBV20-1 to TRBJ1-1, with 8 nucleotides matching TRBD1. Trimming took 3 bases from V and 12 from J; bases not matched to a gene: 6. This CDR3 is 11 amino acids long. Germline V CDR1 and CDR2: DFQATT, SNEGSKA (reference sequence). DNA for the CDR3: TGCAGTGCTAGGGCCCGACAGGGGACTTTCTTT. Amino acids: CSARARQGTFF.